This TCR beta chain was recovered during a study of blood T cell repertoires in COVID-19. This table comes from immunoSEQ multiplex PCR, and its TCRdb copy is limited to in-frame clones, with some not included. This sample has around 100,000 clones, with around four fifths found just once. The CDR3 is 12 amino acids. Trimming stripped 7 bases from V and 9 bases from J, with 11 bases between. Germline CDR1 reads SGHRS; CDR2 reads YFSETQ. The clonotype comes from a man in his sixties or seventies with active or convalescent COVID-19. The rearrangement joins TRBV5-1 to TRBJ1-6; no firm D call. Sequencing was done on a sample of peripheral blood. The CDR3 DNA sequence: TGCGCCAGCGCTAGGGAGAGTTCACCCCTCCACTTT. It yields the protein CASARESSPLHF.